The next 31 T cell receptor beta chains were all read from a single sample in a study of PD-L1 blockade in urothelial cancer. Method: immunoSEQ multiplex PCR; TCRdb's copy keeps in-frame clones and lacks some. The table has roughly 63,000 clones, 80% to 90% seen once; the top ten hold around 5.7%. Stated time point: pretreatment peripheral blood. Sequences were derived from PBMCs, sampled around atezolizumab (anti-PD-L1) treatment. The receptors stem from a man aged 70 or older with urothelial cancer.

The rearrangement joins TRBV5-1 to TRBJ2-7; 12 nucleotides match TRBD1. Per the germline V gene, CDR1 is SGHRS and CDR2 is YFSETQ. This CDR3 has 15 amino acids. The trim removed 5 bases at V and 4 bases at J, leaving 7 bases unmatched. CDR3 region: CASSSGTGGFYEQYF. DNA for the CDR3: TGCGCCAGCAGTTCCGGGACAGGGGGCTTTTACGAGCAGTACTTC.

This rearrangement joins TRBV9 to TRBJ1-3, with D unresolved. The V end lost 0 bases, the J end lost 0 bases, and 7 bases lay between the germline ends. CDR3 length: 15 amino acids. The germline gives CDR1 SGDLS, CDR2 YYNGEE. CDR3 nucleotides: TGTGCCAGCAGCGTAGTAGGAGTCTCTGGAAACACCATATATTTT. It is translated as CASSVVGVSGNTIYF.

About this clone itself: Other nucleotide sequences from this sample produce the same CDR3. The chain couples TRBV28 to TRBJ2-3; the D gene is possibly TRBD2 (6 bases). The ends were cut back, 3 bases at V and 3 bases at J, with 10 bases in the middle. Germline lookup yields CDR1 MDHEN and CDR2 SYDVKM. The CDR3 has 14 residues. The CDR3 nucleotides are TGTGCCAGCAGTTTTTTGAGCGGGACAGATACGCAGTATTTT. It translates to CASSFLSGTDTQYF.

DNA of the CDR3: TGCGCCAGCAGCACACGACAGGGGGCAGACTACGAGCAGTACTTC. It yields the protein CASSTRQGADYEQYF. This sequence joins TRBV4-1 and TRBJ2-7; TRBD1 aligns across 10 bases. The J segment lost 3 bases and the V segment lost 5 bases, leaving 7 bases of the junction unmatched. This CDR3 region has 15 residues. Germline V CDR1 and CDR2: MGHRA, YSYEKL.

This clone came up many times. The V and J genes are TRBV11-2 and TRBJ1-1; TRBD1 matches at 7 bases. The V gene end was trimmed by 2 bases and the J gene end by 7 bases; junction bases not matched to a gene: 1. There are 12 residues in the CDR3. Germline loops: CDR1 SGHAT, CDR2 FQNNGV. The CDR3 reads CASSLNRGEAFF. The CDR3 DNA is TGTGCCAGCAGCTTAAACAGGGGTGAAGCTTTCTTT.

To note about this clone: Other nucleotide sequences from this sample produce the same CDR3. The rearrangement uses TRBV19 and TRBJ2-3, with a weak D call TRBD2 (5 bases). The germline V and J ends were trimmed by 5 bases and 2 bases, with 11 bases remaining between them. CDR1 and CDR2 from the germline V gene are LNHDA and SQIVND (reference sequence). There are 14 residues in the CDR3. CDR3 sequence reads: CASSGSELTDTQYF. The CDR3 DNA reads as TGTGCCAGTAGTGGGAGTGAGCTCACAGATACGCAGTATTTT.

The chain carries TRBV6-5 and TRBJ1-1; D is perhaps TRBD1 (5 bases). V was cut by 2 bases and J by 1 base, with 8 bases left in between. Germline V gives CDR1 MNHEY, CDR2 SVGAGI. The CDR3 sequence is 14 residues long. CDR3 nucleotide sequence: TGTGCCAGCAGTTACGCTACAGGGAACACTGAAGCTTTCTTT. Protein sequence: CASSYATGNTEAFF.

J is TRBJ1-1 and V is TRBV7-8; 7 bases fit TRBD1. CDR1 and CDR2 (germline): SGHVS, FQNEAQ. V was clipped by 5 bases and J by 3 bases; unmatched bases: 12. This CDR3 spans 16 amino acids. In DNA form, the CDR3 reads TGTGCCAGCAGCCCAAGGGGGCACCTAGGGGACACTGAAGCTTTCTTT. Residues: CASSPRGHLGDTEAFF.

The chain recombines TRBV30 with TRBJ1-2, with 8 bases fitting TRBD1. Germline V gene lookup returns CDR1 GTSNPN and CDR2 SVGIG (reference sequence). After removal of 2 bases from V and 7 bases from J, the junction contained 6 bases not matched to a gene. CDR3 length: 13 amino acids. CDR3: CAWSNPGGSGYTF. CDR3 in DNA: TGTGCCTGGAGTAACCCAGGGGGCTCTGGCTACACCTTC.

This clone was observed a handful of times. Here the CDR3 reads CASRRVGPINEKLFF. The CDR3 region has the DNA TGTGCCAGTCGGAGAGTAGGTCCCATTAATGAAAAACTGTTTTTT. The chain links TRBV19 to TRBJ1-4; D call uncertain. Germline CDR1 is LNHDA and CDR2 is SQIVND (reference sequence). This CDR3 spans 15 amino acids. V dropped 8 bases and J dropped 4 bases, with 17 bases sitting between them.

This clone came up a few times. CDR3: CASTRSGNTIYF. The CDR3 coding sequence is TGTGCCAGCACCAGGTCTGGAAACACCATATATTTT. J is TRBJ1-3 and V is TRBV25-1; D is unclear. V dropped 7 bases and J dropped 1 base, with 5 bases sitting between them. This CDR3 comprises 12 residues. From germline, CDR1 is MGHDK and CDR2 SYGVNS. The full variable domain, in which reference TRBV25-1 and TRBJ1-3 provide the parts outside the CDR3, is EADIYQTPRYLVIGTGKKITLECSQTMGHDKMYWYQQDPGMELHLIHYSYGVNSTEKGDLSSESTVSRIRTEHFPLTLESARPSHTSQYLCASTRSGNTIYFGEGSWLTVV.

V usage is TRBV19 and J usage is TRBJ2-7; 9 positions match TRBD1. The CDR3 has 15 amino acids. The ends lost 1 base at V and 2 bases at J; junction bases unmatched: 3. Germline CDR1 reads LNHDA; CDR2 reads SQIVND (reference sequence). The CDR3 region is CASSIGDRDTYEQYF. Here the CDR3 DNA reads TGTGCCAGTAGTATAGGGGACAGGGACACCTACGAGCAGTACTTC.

The V and J genes are TRBV10-3 and TRBJ1-5, with D tentatively TRBD1 (5 bases). The CDR3 covers 12 residues. Trimming removed 10 bases from V and 6 bases from J, with 13 bases in between. Germline V gene lookup returns CDR1 ENHRY and CDR2 SYGVKD. The CDR3 nucleotides are TGTGCCACTTCGACAGACAGTCAGCCCCAGCATTTT. Translating it yields CATSTDSQPQHF.

The rearrangement links TRBV6-5 to TRBJ1-3, with TRBD1 matching over 7 bases. The germline CDR1 and CDR2 sequences are MNHEY and SVGAGI. After removal of 8 bases from V and 2 bases from J, the junction contained 6 bases not matched to a gene. The CDR3 has 14 residues. CDR3 in amino acids: CASQGEKTGNTIYF. DNA for the CDR3: TGTGCCAGCCAGGGGGAGAAGACTGGAAACACCATATATTTT.

The CDR3 sequence: CASRPQGDRMDYNEQFF. The DNA for the CDR3 is TGTGCCAGCAGGCCCCAGGGTGACAGAATGGACTACAATGAGCAGTTCTTC. V usage is TRBV7-2 and J usage is TRBJ2-1, with D perhaps matching TRBD1 (5 bases). V gave up 6 bases and J gave up 3 bases, with 21 bases separating them. The length of the CDR3 is 17 residues. Germline V gene sequence: CDR1 SGHTA, CDR2 FQGNSA.

V gene TRBV5-4 combines with J gene TRBJ2-5, with 9 bases matching TRBD2. V lost 0 bases, J lost 10 bases, and 7 bases stayed unmatched. Germline V gene data show CDR1 as SGHNT and CDR2 as YYREEE (reference sequence). This CDR3 is built from 14 residues. In nucleotides, the CDR3 is TGTGCCAGCAGCTTGGTCGACTCTAGCGGGGACCAGTACTTC. This sequence encodes CASSLVDSSGDQYF. Drawing the rest from reference TRBV5-4 and TRBJ2-5, the complete variable domain is ETGVTQSPTHLIKTRGQQVTLRCSSQSGHNTVSWYQQALGQGPQFIFQYYREEENGRGNFPPRFSGLQFPNYSSELNVNALELDDSALYLCASSLVDSSGDQYFGPGTRLLVL.

V is TRBV6-1 and J is TRBJ1-2; weak D call: TRBD1 (5 bases). V was cut by 0 bases and J by 10 bases, with 18 bases left in between. Germline V gene lookup returns CDR1 MNHNS and CDR2 SASEGT. The CDR3 runs 15 residues. The CDR3: CASSEAPTVAYFYTF. In DNA, the CDR3 is TGTGCCAGCAGTGAAGCCCCGACAGTGGCCTACTTCTACACCTTC.

The rearrangement links TRBV5-4 to TRBJ1-2, with D perhaps matching TRBD1 (6 bases). Germline V gene lookup returns CDR1 SGHNT and CDR2 YYREEE (reference sequence). V lost 2 bases and J lost 5, with 10 bases in between. The CDR3 loop spans 13 amino acids. The CDR3 reads CASSFQRGYGYTF. In nucleotides, the CDR3 is TGTGCCAGCAGCTTCCAGAGGGGGTATGGCTACACCTTC.

The chain has TRBV11-2 and TRBJ2-7, with a tentative D call TRBD1 (5 bases). V lost 7 bases and J 4 bases, leaving 14 bases between the germline ends. The CDR3 totals 13 residues. From germline, CDR1 is SGHAT and CDR2 FQNNGV. CDR3 nucleotides: TGTGCCAGCACCCAAGGGCAGGGTTACGAGCAGTACTTC. Encoded protein: CASTQGQGYEQYF.

The genes are TRBV7-3 and TRBJ2-2, with D perhaps TRBD2 (6 bases). The CDR3 length is 13 residues. V dropped 5 bases and J dropped 8 bases, with 12 bases sitting between them. In germline, CDR1 is SGHTA, CDR2 FQGTGA. This CDR3 is CASSTTRGGELFF. For the CDR3, the DNA is TGTGCCAGCAGCACCACCCGGGGGGGGGAGCTGTTTTTT.

The chain links TRBV5-8 to TRBJ2-5; 16 bases fit TRBD2. With 7 bases clipped from V and 5 bases from J, the junction kept 8 bases outside the gene matches. CDR1 and CDR2 from the germline V gene are SGHTS and YDEGEE. The CDR3 is made up of 16 amino acids. The CDR3 nucleotides are TGTGCCAGCTCGGGACTAGCGGGGGGGCCTGATGAGACCCAGTACTTC. It translates to CASSGLAGGPDETQYF.

This chain uses TRBV4-3 with TRBJ1-1; D is undetermined. The CDR3 covers 14 residues. Deletions cut 1 base from V and 0 bases from J, with 6 bases between. CDR1 and CDR2 (germline): LGHNA, YSLEER. In nucleotides, the CDR3 is TGCGCCAGCAGCCAAGTCGGGATGAACACTGAAGCTTTCTTT. Protein: CASSQVGMNTEAFF.

V gene TRBV6-5 combines with J gene TRBJ2-5; TRBD1 matches 7 bases. Germline assignment: CDR1 MNHEY and CDR2 SVGAGI. The CDR3 sequence is 15 residues long. With V trimmed by 4 bases and J by 1 base, 6 bases remained unmatched. CDR3 DNA sequence: TGTGCCAGCAGTTCAGCCGGGACAGTCCAAGAGACCCAGTACTTC. Amino acid sequence: CASSSAGTVQETQYF.

The chain recombines TRBV11-3 with TRBJ2-7, with TRBD1 matching over 7 bases. This CDR3 has 13 amino acids. The junction had 6 bases not matched to a gene; V was cut back by 5 bases and J by 5 bases. Germline CDR1 is SGHNT and CDR2 is YENEEA. The CDR3 nucleotides read TGTGCCAGCAGCCAACAGGGGACCCACGAGCAGTACTTC. The encoded protein is CASSQQGTHEQYF.

The CDR3 is CASNEDAGPLGYTF. CDR3 bases: TGTGCCAGCAACGAAGACGCGGGACCCTTGGGCTACACCTTC. The V gene is TRBV7-9, the J gene TRBJ1-2; possibly TRBD1 for D (5 bases). Germline CDR1 reads SEHNR; CDR2 reads FQNEAQ (reference sequence). The CDR3 runs to 14 residues. The V gene lost 7 bases and the J gene lost 8 bases, with 20 bases spanning the gap. Supplemented by reference TRBV7-9 and TRBJ1-2, the full variable domain reads DTGVSQNPRHKITKRGQNVTFRCDPISEHNRLYWYRQTLGQGPEFLTYFQNEAQLEKSRLLSDRFSAERPKGSFSTLEIQRTEQGDSAMYLCASNEDAGPLGYTFGSGTRLTVV.

The CDR3 loop is CASSLEGVGTGELFF. Written as DNA, the CDR3 is TGCGCCAGCAGCTTGGAAGGGGTGGGCACCGGGGAGCTGTTTTTT. This rearrangement joins TRBV5-1 to TRBJ2-2; D may be TRBD1 (5 bases). Germline V gene sequence: CDR1 SGHRS, CDR2 YFSETQ. This CDR3 comprises 15 residues. Trimming removed 0 bases from V and 4 bases from J, with 10 bases in between.

The V call is TRBV19, the J call TRBJ2-2; 9 nucleotides line up with TRBD2. J was trimmed by 6 bases and V by 6 bases; bases with no gene match: 2. Germline CDR1 LNHDA, CDR2 SQIVND (reference sequence). The CDR3 extends over 13 amino acids. In nucleotides, the CDR3 is TGTGCCAGTAGGGGACTAGCTGCCGGGGAGCTGTTTTTT. Protein sequence: CASRGLAAGELFF.

The V call is TRBV18, the J call TRBJ2-7, with 13 bases that match TRBD2. V was pared by 4 bases and J by 6 bases, with 3 bases of the junction left unmatched. The CDR3 is 14 amino acids. From germline, CDR1 is KGHSH and CDR2 LQKENI. Here the CDR3 reads CASSRLAGGGEQYF. The CDR3 DNA sequence: TGTGCCAGCTCACGACTAGCGGGGGGTGGCGAGCAGTACTTC.

V gene TRBV14 combines with J gene TRBJ1-1, with D maybe TRBD1 (6 bases). CDR3 length: 12 residues. The germline V gene has CDR1 SGHDN and CDR2 FVKESK. With 3 bases removed from V and 9 bases from J, the gap between germline ends came to 11 bases. DNA of the CDR3: TGTGCCAGCAGCCATATTCAGGGGAAAGCTTTCTTT. As protein: CASSHIQGKAFF. Full variable domain (outside the CDR3, taken from reference TRBV14 and TRBJ1-1): EAGVTQFPSHSVIEKGQTVTLRCDPISGHDNLYWYRRVMGKEIKFLLHFVKESKQDESGMPNNRFLAERTGGTYSTLKVQPAELEDSGVYFCASSHIQGKAFFGQGTRLTVV.

J is TRBJ1-6 and V is TRBV21-1. TRBV21-1 is tagged as a pseudogene. The CDR3 length is 18 residues. This CDR3 reads CASSKLGDLGGYTSPLHF. CDR3 in DNA: TGTGCCAGCAGCAAACTGGGGGATCTCGGGGGTTATACTTCACCCCTCCACTTT.

The CDR3: CASSPLGNSGNTIYF. CDR3 nucleotide sequence: TGTGCCAGCAGTCCACTAGGCAACTCTGGAAACACCATATATTTT. V is TRBV14 and J is TRBJ1-3; D unclear. CDR1 and CDR2 from the germline V gene are SGHDN and FVKESK. The CDR3 is 15 residues long. The V end was cut by 6 bases, the J end by 0 bases, with 12 bases between.